This passage covers 27 T cell receptor beta chains from one sample sequenced in a study of blood T cell repertoires in COVID-19. The protocol was immunoSEQ multiplex PCR, while the TCRdb copy is restricted to in-frame clones and leaves out a portion. In the table there are around 170,000 clones, over 80% of which are singletons. The sample taken for sequencing was peripheral blood. These receptors originate from a woman aged 40 to 49 with acute or convalescent COVID-19.

This chain links TRBV23-1 with TRBJ2-7; tentatively, D is TRBD1 (5 bases). TRBV23-1 has ORF status, its function being uncertain. V was shortened by 6 bases and J by 3 bases, with 27 bases between the two germline ends. The CDR3 loop spans 18 amino acids. The CDR3 sequence: CASSQENRVGHKSYEQYF. CDR3 bases: TGCGCCAGCAGCCAAGAAAATCGGGTCGGACATAAAAGCTACGAGCAGTACTTC.

V usage is TRBV18 and J usage is TRBJ1-4; 7 nucleotides align to TRBD1. Germline CDR1 is KGHSH and CDR2 is LQKENI. This CDR3 comprises 14 residues. V lost 3 bases and J lost 7; bases outside the gene matches: 5. CDR3 sequence (DNA): TGTGCCAGCTCACCGTTACAGGGGACTGAAAAACTGTTTTTT. Protein: CASSPLQGTEKLFF.

This clone occurred a few times. This sequence joins TRBV15 and TRBJ1-5; D is perhaps TRBD1 (5 bases). Per the germline V gene, CDR1 is LNHNV and CDR2 is YYDKDF (reference sequence). The CDR3 covers 14 residues. Trimming pared 2 bases from V and 0 bases from J, leaving 5 bases between. CDR3 bases: TGTGCCACCAGCAGACAGGGTAGCAATCAGCCCCAGCATTTT. This sequence encodes CATSRQGSNQPQHF.

This clone was found a few times. V is TRBV10-1 and J is TRBJ1-2; maybe TRBD1 (6 bases). Per the germline V gene, CDR1 is WNHNN and CDR2 is SYGVQD (reference sequence). V lost 7 bases to trimming and J lost 4 bases, with 22 bases between them. This CDR3 comprises 16 residues. CDR3 loop: CASKLDRTVHPYGYTF. Written as DNA, the CDR3 is TGCGCCAGCAAACTGGATAGGACAGTTCACCCCTATGGCTACACCTTC.

The V call is TRBV15, the J call TRBJ1-3, with D hard to call. V gave up 0 bases and J gave up 0 bases, with 6 bases separating them. The CDR3 loop spans 15 amino acids. Germline V gene lookup returns CDR1 LNHNV and CDR2 YYDKDF (reference sequence). CDR3 coding DNA: TGTGCCACCAGCAGAGAGCAGTTCTCTGGAAACACCATATATTTT. Its protein is CATSREQFSGNTIYF.

This sequence joins TRBV19 and TRBJ1-2; D perhaps matches TRBD1 (5 bases). The ends were cut back, 3 bases at V and 3 bases at J, with 14 bases in the middle. CDR1 and CDR2 from the germline V gene are LNHDA and SQIVND (reference sequence). This CDR3 contains 15 residues. The CDR3 loop reads CASSISQGWHYGYTF. The CDR3 DNA reads TGTGCCAGTAGTATTTCGCAGGGTTGGCACTATGGCTACACCTTC.

The CDR3 is CAVSLVAGIYNEQFF. DNA of the CDR3: TGTGCCGTCTCCTTGGTGGCGGGCATCTACAATGAGCAGTTCTTC. The chain recombines TRBV30 with TRBJ2-1; D might be TRBD2 (5 bases). V lost 8 bases and J lost 3, with 20 bases in between. The CDR3 is 15 residues long. The germline V gene encodes CDR1 GTSNPN and CDR2 SVGIG (reference sequence).

CDR3: CASRTTGGEQYF. CDR3 coding DNA: TGTGCCAGCAGAACTACAGGGGGCGAGCAGTACTTC. This chain uses TRBV12-3 or TRBV12-4 with TRBJ2-7; 8 bases map to TRBD1. The CDR3 loop spans 12 amino acids. With V trimmed by 6 bases and J by 6 bases, 4 bases remained unmatched.

This chain links TRBV6-2 or TRBV6-3 with TRBJ1-1; 8 nucleotides match TRBD1. Germline-derived CDR1 and CDR2 are MNHEY and SVGEGT. This CDR3 is 15 amino acids long. V gave up 5 bases and J gave up 9 bases; unmatched junction bases: 14. DNA of the CDR3: TGTGCCAGCAGTCACCTCCCACGCGGACAGGGACAAGCTTTCTTT. Its translation is CASSHLPRGQGQAFF.

The CDR3 here is CASSLTSLPVYEQYF. The CDR3 DNA reads TGTGCCAGCAGTTTAACCTCTCTCCCAGTCTACGAGCAGTACTTC. V is TRBV27 and J is TRBJ2-7; D remains unclear. Germline CDR1 MNHEY, CDR2 SMNVEV (reference sequence). V lost 2 bases, J lost 3 bases, and 14 bases lay in between. The CDR3 is made up of 15 amino acids.

This chain uses TRBV7-2 with TRBJ2-3, with a tentative D call TRBD1 (6 bases). The V end was cut by 7 bases, the J end by 3 bases, with 11 bases between. The CDR3 extends over 13 amino acids. Germline V CDR1 and CDR2: SGHTA, FQGNSA. CDR3 nucleotide sequence: TGTGCCAGCAATCAGGGGCCTACAGATACGCAGTATTTT. It yields the protein CASNQGPTDTQYF.

This CDR3 is CASSQSDRVITSHGYTF. CDR3 nucleotides: TGTGCCAGCAGTCAATCGGACAGGGTTATAACCTCCCATGGCTACACCTTC. The gene calls are TRBV28 and TRBJ1-2, with TRBD1 matching 8 bases. The CDR3 length is 17 residues. With 5 bases clipped from V and 6 bases from J, the junction kept 17 bases outside the gene matches. Germline values: CDR1 MDHEN, CDR2 SYDVKM.

V usage is TRBV10-3 and J usage is TRBJ2-1, with TRBD2 matching over 12 bases. The CDR3 spans 15 residues. Germline lookup yields CDR1 ENHRY and CDR2 SYGVKD. Unmatched junction bases numbered 7, after V lost 2 bases and J lost 11 bases. Written as DNA, the CDR3 is TGTGCCATCAGTGAGGTGTCTAGCGGGAGGGTGAAGCAGTTCTTC. Protein sequence: CAISEVSSGRVKQFF.

In this sample, this clone turned up once. The rearrangement uses TRBV4-2 and TRBJ1-6; D remains unclear. CDR1 LGHNA and CDR2 YNFKEQ come from the germline V gene. CDR3 length: 16 residues. The germline V and J ends were trimmed by 4 bases and 0 bases, with 10 bases remaining between them. CDR3 DNA: TGTGCCAGCAGCCGAGCGGGTAGCTCCTATAATTCACCCCTCCACTTT. Translated: CASSRAGSSYNSPLHF.

In this sample, this clone turned up a few times. The gene calls are TRBV5-1 and TRBJ1-5, with D possibly TRBD1 on 6 matching bases. The V and J ends lost 2 bases and 5 bases respectively, with 14 bases between them. This CDR3 comprises 15 residues. Germline values: CDR1 SGHRS, CDR2 YFSETQ. The CDR3 spells CASSFDGQIYQPQHF. CDR3 DNA: TGCGCCAGCAGCTTTGACGGACAGATTTATCAGCCCCAGCATTTT.

The genes are TRBV4-1 and TRBJ1-4, with 10 positions matching TRBD1. The CDR3 consists of 16 residues. Germline assignment: CDR1 MGHRA and CDR2 YSYEKL. The J segment lost 8 bases and the V segment lost 5 bases, leaving 11 bases of the junction unmatched. CDR3 region: CASSSTGGQGGEKLFF. For the CDR3, the DNA is TGCGCCAGCAGCTCTACAGGAGGACAGGGGGGAGAAAAACTGTTTTTT.

The genes are TRBV27 and TRBJ1-1, with D perhaps matching TRBD1 (6 bases). The CDR3 contains 18 residues. V shed 7 bases and J shed 0 bases, with 24 bases lying between them. Germline-derived CDR1 and CDR2 are MNHEY and SMNVEV (reference sequence). The CDR3 is CASTRRLNRAWMNTEAFF. The CDR3 DNA sequence: TGTGCCAGCACTAGGCGATTGAACAGGGCATGGATGAACACTGAAGCTTTCTTT.

This chain links TRBV6-5 with TRBJ2-5, with 7 positions matching TRBD2. This CDR3 contains 14 residues. Germline-derived CDR1 and CDR2 are MNHEY and SVGAGI. After removal of 6 bases from V and 5 bases from J, the junction contained 9 bases not matched to a gene. CDR3 nucleotides: TGTGCCAGCAGCCGGCGGGGGACTTGGGAGACCCAGTACTTC. Protein product: CASSRRGTWETQYF.

The rearrangement joins TRBV28 to TRBJ2-2, with TRBD2 matching over 7 bases. CDR1 is MDHEN and CDR2 is SYDVKM in the germline V gene. V dropped 4 bases and J dropped 5; count of bases not matched to a gene: 7. CDR3 size: 15 residues. The CDR3 region is CASSSPGTTTGELFF. The CDR3, as DNA: TGTGCCAGCAGTTCCCCCGGGACTACTACCGGGGAGCTGTTTTTT.

This chain uses TRBV7-8 with TRBJ1-1; no firm D call. Germline V lookup: CDR1 SGHVS, CDR2 FQNEAQ. Between the trimmed V and J ends, which lost 4 bases and 11 bases, there was a span of 14 bases. The CDR3 spans 12 residues. The CDR3 coding sequence is TGTGCCAGCAGCTACGGGAACAGCAGGGCTTTCTTT. It yields the protein CASSYGNSRAFF. The full variable domain, with the rest looked up from reference TRBV7-8 and TRBJ1-1, is GAGVSQSPRYKVAKRGQDVALRCDPISGHVSLFWYQQALGQGPEFLTYFQNEAQLDKSGLPSDRFFAERPEGSVSTLKIQRTQQEDSAVYLCASSYGNSRAFFGQGTRLTVV.

The rearrangement joins TRBV7-8 to TRBJ2-1, with 10 bases matching TRBD1. Germline V gives CDR1 SGHVS, CDR2 FQNEAQ. The trim removed 5 bases at V and 7 bases at J, leaving 11 bases unmatched. This CDR3 has 16 residues. DNA of the CDR3: TGTGCCAGCAGCCGGCGGCGACAGGGGGCAGGGAATGAGCAGTTCTTC. Amino acids: CASSRRRQGAGNEQFF.

This clone was recorded only once. This chain uses TRBV28 with TRBJ1-5; D may be TRBD1 (5 bases). The CDR3 runs 12 residues. The V end lost 8 bases, the J end lost 6 bases, and 11 bases lay between the germline ends. CDR1 is MDHEN and CDR2 is SYDVKM in the germline V gene. CDR3 DNA: TGTGCCAGCGGCGGGGGGGTTCAGCCCCAGCATTTT. This codes for CASGGGVQPQHF.

The chain joins TRBV4-2 to TRBJ2-1, with 9 nucleotides matching TRBD2. Germline loops: CDR1 LGHNA, CDR2 YNFKEQ. CDR3 size: 17 residues. V gave up 3 bases and J gave up 12 bases; unmatched junction bases: 18. CDR3 amino acids: CASSHSEYSGSTVTQFF. The CDR3 nucleotides read TGTGCCAGCAGCCACTCAGAGTATAGCGGGAGCACGGTAACGCAGTTCTTC.

The V call is TRBV30, the J call TRBJ1-2; no firm D call. V lost 1 base, J lost 3 bases, and 6 bases lay in between. This CDR3 is 12 amino acids long. Germline assignment: CDR1 GTSNPN and CDR2 SVGIG (reference sequence). This chain's CDR3 is CAWSDLDYGYTF. The CDR3 DNA reads TGTGCCTGGAGTGATTTAGACTATGGCTACACCTTC.

The chain carries TRBV18 and TRBJ2-1, with 10 positions matching TRBD1. The V segment lost 3 bases and the J segment 10 bases; nucleotides outside the gene matches: 9. This CDR3 has 15 amino acids. Germline values: CDR1 KGHSH, CDR2 LQKENI. The CDR3 loop is CASSPMRDRGREQFF. The CDR3 DNA reads TGTGCCAGCTCACCGATGCGGGACAGGGGTAGGGAGCAGTTCTTC.

The chain is built from TRBV7-2 and TRBJ1-1; TRBD1 aligns across 7 bases. Germline CDR1 SGHTA, CDR2 FQGNSA. J lost 1 base, V lost 4 bases, and 3 bases had no gene match. The CDR3 spans 14 residues. CDR3 residues: CASSSNRGNTEAFF. DNA for the CDR3: TGTGCCAGCAGCTCGAACAGGGGGAACACTGAAGCTTTCTTT.

This rearrangement joins TRBV7-9 to TRBJ1-4, with D unclear. Germline V CDR1 and CDR2: SEHNR, FQNEAQ (reference sequence). The CDR3 covers 14 residues. Trimming stripped 4 bases from V and 7 bases from J, with 13 bases between. CDR3 loop: CASSSPGGVEKLFF. CDR3 DNA sequence: TGTGCCAGCAGCTCCCCGGGAGGAGTTGAAAAACTGTTTTTT.